The clone carrying this T cell receptor beta chain came up many times. Time point here: longitudinal time-point 1 (baseline). Stored at -80 C, 2 million PBMCs were the source of the unsorted libraries. The source of the sample is a study of neurological immune-mediated disorders. It was by 5'RACE with 10-nucleotide random UMIs that the cDNA was made. TCRdb re-derived calls from the 5' RACE reads in MiXCR, one entry per CDR3 protein. Among approximately 36,000 distinct CDR3 sequences, under 4% were seen once, and the ten largest hold more than 7.5%. With 3 bases removed from V and 2 bases from J, the gap between germline ends came to 10 bases. Germline V CDR1 and CDR2: SGHRS, YFSETQ. The CDR3 runs 14 residues.

The V and J genes are TRBV5-1 and TRBJ2-3, with D unclear. The sequence derives from a woman aged 55 to 70 with multiple sclerosis. What was sequenced was PBMCs. This chain's CDR3 is CASSSRPDTDTQYF. The CDR3 DNA reads as TGCGCCAGCAGCTCCCGACCGGACACAGATACGCAGTATTTT.